The present T cell receptor beta chain was sequenced within a study of blood T cell repertoires in COVID-19. The CDR3 sequence is 14 residues long. Germline V gene data show CDR1 as SGHRS and CDR2 as YFSETQ. The junction had 6 bases not matched to a gene; V was cut back by 6 bases and J by 5 bases. TCRdb's table, derived via immunoSEQ multiplex PCR, lists solely in-frame clones and lacks some. The sample contains some 260,000 clones, 88% of which appear only once. This sequence was found in a woman in her seventies with COVID-19, enrolled during active disease. Source material: peripheral blood. This sequence joins TRBV5-1 and TRBJ2-7; 12 nucleotides line up with TRBD1. CDR3 amino acids: CASTGTGGFHEQYF. In nucleotides, the CDR3 is TGCGCCAGCACCGGGACAGGGGGCTTCCACGAGCAGTACTTC.